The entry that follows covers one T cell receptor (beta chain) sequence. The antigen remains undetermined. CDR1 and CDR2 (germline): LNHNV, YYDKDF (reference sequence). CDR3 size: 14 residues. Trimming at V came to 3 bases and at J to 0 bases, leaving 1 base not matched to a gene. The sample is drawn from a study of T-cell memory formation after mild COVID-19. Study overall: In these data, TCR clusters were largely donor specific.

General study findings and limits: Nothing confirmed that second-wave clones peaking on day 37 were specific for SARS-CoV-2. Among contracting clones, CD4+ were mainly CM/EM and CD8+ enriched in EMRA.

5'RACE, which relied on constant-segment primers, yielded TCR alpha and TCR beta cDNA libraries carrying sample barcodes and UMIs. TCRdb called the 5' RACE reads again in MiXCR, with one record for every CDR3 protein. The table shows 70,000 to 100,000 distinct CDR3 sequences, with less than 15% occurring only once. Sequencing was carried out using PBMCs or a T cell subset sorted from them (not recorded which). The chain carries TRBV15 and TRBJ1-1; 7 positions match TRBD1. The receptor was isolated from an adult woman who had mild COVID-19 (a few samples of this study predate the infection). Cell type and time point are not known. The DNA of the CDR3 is TGTGCCACCAGCAGTGACAGGGTGAACACTGAAGCTTTCTTT. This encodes CATSSDRVNTEAFF.